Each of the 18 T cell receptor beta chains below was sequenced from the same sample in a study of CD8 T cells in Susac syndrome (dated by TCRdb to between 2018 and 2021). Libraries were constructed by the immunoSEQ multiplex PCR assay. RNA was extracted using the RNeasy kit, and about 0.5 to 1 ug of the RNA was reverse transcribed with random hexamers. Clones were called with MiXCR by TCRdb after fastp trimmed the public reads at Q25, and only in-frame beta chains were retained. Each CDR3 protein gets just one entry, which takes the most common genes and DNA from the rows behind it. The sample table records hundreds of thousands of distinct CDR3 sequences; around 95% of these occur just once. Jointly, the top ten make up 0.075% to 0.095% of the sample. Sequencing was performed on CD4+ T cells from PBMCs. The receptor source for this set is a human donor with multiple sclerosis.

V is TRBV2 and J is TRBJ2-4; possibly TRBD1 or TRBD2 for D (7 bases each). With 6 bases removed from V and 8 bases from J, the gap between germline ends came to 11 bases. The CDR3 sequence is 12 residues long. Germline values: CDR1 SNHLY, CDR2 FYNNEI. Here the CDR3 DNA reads TGTGCCAGCAGGCAGGGGGGGGACATTCAGTACTTC. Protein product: CASRQGGDIQYF.

CDR3 in amino acids: CAWSVWEQGETQYF. CDR3 sequence (DNA): TGTGCCTGGAGTGTATGGGAGCAGGGGGAGACCCAGTACTTC. The chain joins TRBV30 to TRBJ2-5; D is perhaps TRBD1 (6 bases). The germline V gene has CDR1 GTSNPN and CDR2 SVGIG (reference sequence). This CDR3 is 14 amino acids long. Trimming stripped 0 bases from V and 5 bases from J, with 13 bases between.

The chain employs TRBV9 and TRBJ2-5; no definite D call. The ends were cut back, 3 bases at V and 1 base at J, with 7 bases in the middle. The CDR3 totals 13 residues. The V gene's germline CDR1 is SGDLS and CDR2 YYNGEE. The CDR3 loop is CASSASSQETQYF. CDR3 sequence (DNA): TGTGCCAGCAGCGCCAGTTCCCAAGAGACCCAGTACTTC.

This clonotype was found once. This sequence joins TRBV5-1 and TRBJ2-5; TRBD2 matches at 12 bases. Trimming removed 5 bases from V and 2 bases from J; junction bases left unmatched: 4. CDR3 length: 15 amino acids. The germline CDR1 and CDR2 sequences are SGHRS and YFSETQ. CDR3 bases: TGCGCCAGCAGTGGACTAGCGGGGAAACAAGAGACCCAGTACTTC. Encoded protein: CASSGLAGKQETQYF.

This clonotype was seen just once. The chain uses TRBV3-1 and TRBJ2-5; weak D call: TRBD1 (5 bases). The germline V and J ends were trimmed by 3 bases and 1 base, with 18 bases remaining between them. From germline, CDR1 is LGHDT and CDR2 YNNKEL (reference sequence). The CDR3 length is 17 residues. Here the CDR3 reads CASSHIVGSDSQETQYF. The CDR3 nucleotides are TGTGCCAGCAGCCATATCGTGGGGTCCGACAGCCAAGAGACCCAGTACTTC.

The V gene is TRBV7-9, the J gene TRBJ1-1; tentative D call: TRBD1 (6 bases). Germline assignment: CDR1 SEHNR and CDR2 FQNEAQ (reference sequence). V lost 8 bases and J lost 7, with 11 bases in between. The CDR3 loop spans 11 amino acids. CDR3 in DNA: TGTGCCAGCGCGGACAGTCATGAAGCTTTCTTT. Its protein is CASADSHEAFF.

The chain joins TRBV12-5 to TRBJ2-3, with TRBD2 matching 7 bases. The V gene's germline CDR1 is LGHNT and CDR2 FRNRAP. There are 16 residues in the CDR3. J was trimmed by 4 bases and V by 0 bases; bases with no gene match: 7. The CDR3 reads CASGLVVAGAADTQYF. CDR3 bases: TGTGCTAGTGGTTTGGTGGTTGCGGGAGCCGCAGATACGCAGTATTTT.

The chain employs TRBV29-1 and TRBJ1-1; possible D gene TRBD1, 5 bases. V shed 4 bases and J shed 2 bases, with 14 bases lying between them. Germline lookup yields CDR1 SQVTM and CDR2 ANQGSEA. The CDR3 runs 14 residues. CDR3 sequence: CSVGLGATNTEAFF. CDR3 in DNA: TGCAGCGTTGGGTTAGGGGCGACCAACACTGAAGCTTTCTTT.

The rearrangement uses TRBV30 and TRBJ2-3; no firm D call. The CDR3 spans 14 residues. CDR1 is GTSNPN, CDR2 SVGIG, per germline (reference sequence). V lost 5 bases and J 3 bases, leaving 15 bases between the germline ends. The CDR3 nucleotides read TGTGCCTGGTTCGCCCGAGGACGTACAGATACGCAGTATTTT. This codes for CAWFARGRTDTQYF.

CDR3 region: CASSQGASSSYEQYF. The CDR3 nucleotides read TGTGCCAGCAGCCAAGGGGCAAGTAGCTCCTACGAGCAGTACTTC. The chain is built from TRBV3-1 and TRBJ2-7; no clear D gene. The CDR3 covers 15 residues. Looked up from germline, CDR1 is LGHDT and CDR2 is YNNKEL (reference sequence). The V gene lost 1 base and the J gene lost 0 bases, with 10 bases spanning the gap.

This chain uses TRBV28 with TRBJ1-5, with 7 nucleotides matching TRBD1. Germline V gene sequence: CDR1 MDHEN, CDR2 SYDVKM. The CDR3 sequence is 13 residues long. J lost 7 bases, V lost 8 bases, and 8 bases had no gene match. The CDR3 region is CASRRQGLQPQHF. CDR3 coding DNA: TGTGCCAGCCGTCGACAGGGACTACAGCCCCAGCATTTT. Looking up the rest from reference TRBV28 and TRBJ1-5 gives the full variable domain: DVKVTQSSRYLVKRTGEKVFLECVQDMDHENMFWYRQDPGLGLRLIYFSYDVKMKEKGDIPEGYSVSREKKERFSLILESASTNQTSMYLCASRRQGLQPQHFGDGTRLSIL.

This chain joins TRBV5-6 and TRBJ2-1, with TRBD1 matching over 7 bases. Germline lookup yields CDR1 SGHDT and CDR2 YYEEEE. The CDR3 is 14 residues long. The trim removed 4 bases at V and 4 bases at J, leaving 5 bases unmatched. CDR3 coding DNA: TGTGCCAGCAGCCCGACAGGGATATACAATGAGCAGTTCTTC. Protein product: CASSPTGIYNEQFF.

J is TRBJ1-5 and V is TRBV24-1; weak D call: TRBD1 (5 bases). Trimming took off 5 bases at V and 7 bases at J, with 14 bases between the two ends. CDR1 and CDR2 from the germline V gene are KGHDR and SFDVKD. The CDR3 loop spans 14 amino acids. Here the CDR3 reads CATSVAGSSQPQHF. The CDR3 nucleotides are TGTGCCACCAGTGTGGCAGGGAGTAGCCAGCCCCAGCATTTT.

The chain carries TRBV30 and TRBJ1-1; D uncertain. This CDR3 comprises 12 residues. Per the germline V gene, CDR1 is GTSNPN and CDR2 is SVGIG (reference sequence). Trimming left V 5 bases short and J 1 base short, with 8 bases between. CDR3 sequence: CAWGPSNTEAFF. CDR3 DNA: TGTGCCTGGGGACCGTCGAACACTGAAGCTTTCTTT. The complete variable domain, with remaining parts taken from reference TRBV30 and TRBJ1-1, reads SQTIHQWPATLVQPVGSPLSLECTVEGTSNPNLYWYRQAAGRGLQLLFYSVGIGQISSEVPQNLSASRPQDRQFILSSKKLLLSDSGFYLCAWGPSNTEAFFGQGTRLTVV.

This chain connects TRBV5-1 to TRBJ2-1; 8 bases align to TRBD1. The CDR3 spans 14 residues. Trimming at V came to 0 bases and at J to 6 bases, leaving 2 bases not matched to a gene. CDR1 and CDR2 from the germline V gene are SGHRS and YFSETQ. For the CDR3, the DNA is TGCGCCAGCAGCTTGGGACAGGGGAGCAATGAGCAGTTCTTC. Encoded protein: CASSLGQGSNEQFF.

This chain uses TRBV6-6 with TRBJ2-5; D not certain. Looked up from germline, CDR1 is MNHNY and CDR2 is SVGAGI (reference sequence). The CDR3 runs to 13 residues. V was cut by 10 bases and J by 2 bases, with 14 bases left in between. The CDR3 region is CATRMLQQETQYF. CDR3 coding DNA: TGTGCCACCCGCATGTTGCAACAAGAGACCCAGTACTTC.

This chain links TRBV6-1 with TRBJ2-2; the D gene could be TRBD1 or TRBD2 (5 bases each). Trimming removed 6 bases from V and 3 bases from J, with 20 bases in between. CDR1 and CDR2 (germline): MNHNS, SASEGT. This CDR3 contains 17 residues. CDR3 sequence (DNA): TGTGCCAGCAGCCCTCGAGGGGTAGCCGCGGACACCGGGGAGCTGTTTTTT. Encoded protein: CASSPRGVAADTGELFF.

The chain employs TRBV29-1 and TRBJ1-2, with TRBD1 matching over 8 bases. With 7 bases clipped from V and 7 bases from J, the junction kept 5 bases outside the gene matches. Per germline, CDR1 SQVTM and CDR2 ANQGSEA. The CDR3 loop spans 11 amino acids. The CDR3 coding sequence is TGCAGCGAATGGACAGGGTTTGGCTACACCTTC. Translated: CSEWTGFGYTF.